This T cell receptor (beta chain) is drawn from a study of control samples from healthy donors and cancer patients. Here immunoSEQ multiplex PCR was the method, and the copy in TCRdb shows in-frame clones only, minus some. Of roughly 100,000 clones in the sample, approximately 89% were seen once. Germline assignment: CDR1 SGHTA and CDR2 FQGNSA. Trimming shortened V by 2 bases and J by 4 bases, and 8 bases separated the two germline ends. CDR3 length: 13 residues. This sequence originates from a woman younger than 45 in good health. Sequencing used blood. The chain carries TRBV7-2 and TRBJ1-1, with D uncertain. CDR3 sequence (DNA): TGTGCCAGCAGCTTATCGGGCCCCACTGAAGCTTTCTTT. It specifies CASSLSGPTEAFF.